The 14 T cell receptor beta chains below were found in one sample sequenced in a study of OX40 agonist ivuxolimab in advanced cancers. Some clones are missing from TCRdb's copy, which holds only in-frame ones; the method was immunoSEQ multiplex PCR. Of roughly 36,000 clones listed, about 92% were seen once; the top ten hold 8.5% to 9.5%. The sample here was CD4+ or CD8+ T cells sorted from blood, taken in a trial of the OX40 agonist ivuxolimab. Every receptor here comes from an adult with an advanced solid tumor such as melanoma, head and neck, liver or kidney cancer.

The CDR3 DNA is TGTGCCAGCAGCCCCCGGACGTCTGGAAGCTCTGGAAACACCATATATTTT. Protein: CASSPRTSGSSGNTIYF. The gene calls are TRBV7-8 and TRBJ1-3; D unresolved. Trimming removed 5 bases from V and 0 bases from J, with 17 bases in between. The length of the CDR3 is 17 residues. Germline V gene sequence: CDR1 SGHVS, CDR2 FQNEAQ.

CDR3 residues: CASSLRSGTDTQYF. In DNA form, the CDR3 reads TGCGCCAGCAGCTTACGTAGTGGGACAGATACGCAGTATTTT. The V call is TRBV5-1, the J call TRBJ2-3; D gene unclear. This CDR3 is 14 amino acids long. V was shortened by 2 bases and J by 3 bases, with 10 bases between the two germline ends. CDR1 SGHRS and CDR2 YFSETQ come from the germline V gene.

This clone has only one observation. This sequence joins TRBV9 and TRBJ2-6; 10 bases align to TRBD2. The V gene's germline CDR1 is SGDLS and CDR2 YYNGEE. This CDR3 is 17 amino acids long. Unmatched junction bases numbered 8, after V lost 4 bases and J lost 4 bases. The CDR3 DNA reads TGTGCCAGCAGCCTAGGACTAGCGGTGCCCGGGGCCAACGTCCTGACTTTC. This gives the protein CASSLGLAVPGANVLTF.

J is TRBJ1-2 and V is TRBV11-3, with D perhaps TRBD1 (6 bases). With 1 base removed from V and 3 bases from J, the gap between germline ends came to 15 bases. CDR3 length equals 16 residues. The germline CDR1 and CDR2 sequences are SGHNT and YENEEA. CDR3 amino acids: CASSLAYRAFDYGYTF. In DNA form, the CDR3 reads TGTGCCAGCAGCTTAGCCTACAGGGCTTTCGACTATGGCTACACCTTC.

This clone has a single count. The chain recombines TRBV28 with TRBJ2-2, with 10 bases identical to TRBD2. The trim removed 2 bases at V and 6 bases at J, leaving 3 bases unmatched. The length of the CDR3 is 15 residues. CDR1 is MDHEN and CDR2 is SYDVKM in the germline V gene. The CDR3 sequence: CASSLRAGGSGELFF. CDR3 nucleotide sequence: TGTGCCAGCAGTTTACGAGCGGGAGGGTCCGGGGAGCTGTTTTTT.

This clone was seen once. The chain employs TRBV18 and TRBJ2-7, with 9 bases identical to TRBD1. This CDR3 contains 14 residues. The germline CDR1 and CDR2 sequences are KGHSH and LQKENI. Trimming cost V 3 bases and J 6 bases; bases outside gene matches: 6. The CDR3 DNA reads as TGTGCCAGCTCACCGACAGGGGGTCGTCTCGAGCAGTACTTC. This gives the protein CASSPTGGRLEQYF.

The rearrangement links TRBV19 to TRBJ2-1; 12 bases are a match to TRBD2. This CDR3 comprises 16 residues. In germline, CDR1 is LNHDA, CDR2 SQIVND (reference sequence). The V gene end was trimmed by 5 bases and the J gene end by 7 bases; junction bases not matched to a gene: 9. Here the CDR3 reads CASSPRLAGARNEQFF. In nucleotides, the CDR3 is TGTGCCAGTAGTCCAAGACTAGCGGGAGCTCGTAATGAGCAGTTCTTC.

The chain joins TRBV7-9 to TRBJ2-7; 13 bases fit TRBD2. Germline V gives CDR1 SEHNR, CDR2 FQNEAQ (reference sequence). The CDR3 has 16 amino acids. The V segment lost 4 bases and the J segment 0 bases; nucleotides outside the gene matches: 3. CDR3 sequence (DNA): TGTGCCAGCAGCTCTGGGACTAGCGGGAACTCCTACGAGCAGTACTTC. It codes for CASSSGTSGNSYEQYF. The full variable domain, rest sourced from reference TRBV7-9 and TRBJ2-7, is DTGVSQNPRHKITKRGQNVTFRCDPISEHNRLYWYRQTLGQGPEFLTYFQNEAQLEKSRLLSDRFSAERPKGSFSTLEIQRTEQGDSAMYLCASSSGTSGNSYEQYFGPGTRLTVT.

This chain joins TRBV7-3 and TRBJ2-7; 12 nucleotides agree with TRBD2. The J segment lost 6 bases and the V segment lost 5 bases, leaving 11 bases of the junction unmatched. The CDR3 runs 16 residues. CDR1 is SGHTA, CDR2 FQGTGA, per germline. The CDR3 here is CASSRKQASGRVEQYF. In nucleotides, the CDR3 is TGTGCCAGCAGCCGAAAGCAGGCTAGCGGGAGGGTCGAGCAGTACTTC. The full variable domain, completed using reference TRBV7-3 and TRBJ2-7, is GAGVSQTPSNKVTEKGKYVELRCDPISGHTALYWYRQSLGQGPEFLIYFQGTGAADDSGLPNDRFFAVRPEGSVSTLKIQRTERGDSAVYLCASSRKQASGRVEQYFGPGTRLTVT.

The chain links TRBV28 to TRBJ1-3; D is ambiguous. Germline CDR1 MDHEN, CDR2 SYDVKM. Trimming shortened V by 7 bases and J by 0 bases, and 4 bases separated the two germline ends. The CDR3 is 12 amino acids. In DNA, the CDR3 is TGTGCCAGCAACCTCTCTGGAAACACCATATATTTT. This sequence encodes CASNLSGNTIYF.

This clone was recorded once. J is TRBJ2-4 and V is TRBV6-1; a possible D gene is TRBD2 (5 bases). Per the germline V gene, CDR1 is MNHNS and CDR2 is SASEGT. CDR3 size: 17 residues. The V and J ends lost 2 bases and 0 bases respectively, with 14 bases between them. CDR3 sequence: CASSELLADLAKNIQYF. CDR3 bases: TGTGCCAGCAGTGAACTCCTAGCAGACCTAGCCAAAAACATTCAGTACTTC.

CDR3 residues: CASSEDATNEKLFF. CDR3 in DNA: TGTGCCAGCAGTGAAGATGCAACTAATGAAAAACTGTTTTTT. The chain recombines TRBV2 with TRBJ1-4; D is uncertain. The CDR3 is 14 residues long. CDR1 and CDR2 (germline): SNHLY, FYNNEI. The V end lost 1 base, the J end lost 0 bases, and 3 bases lay between the germline ends.

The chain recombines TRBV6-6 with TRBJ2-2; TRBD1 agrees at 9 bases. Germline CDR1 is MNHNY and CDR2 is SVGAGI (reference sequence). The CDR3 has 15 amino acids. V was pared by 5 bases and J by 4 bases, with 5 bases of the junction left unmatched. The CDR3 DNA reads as TGTGCCAGCAGTACGGGACAGGGAAGCACCGGGGAGCTGTTTTTT. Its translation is CASSTGQGSTGELFF.

The CDR3 protein is CASSQSGAKGFSYNEQFF. DNA of the CDR3: TGCGCCAGCAGTCAATCGGGGGCGAAGGGGTTCTCCTACAATGAGCAGTTCTTC. V is TRBV23-1 and J is TRBJ2-1, with D perhaps matching TRBD1 (6 bases). TRBV23-1 is annotated as an ORF whose role is uncertain. There are 18 residues in the CDR3. Deletions cut 0 bases from V and 0 bases from J, with 15 bases between.